Described below is a single T cell receptor beta chain sequence and its context. Enrollment of patients from Seattle took place during active infection, with longitudinal follow-up. The sample is drawn from a study of blood T cell repertoires in COVID-19. Study as a whole: Samples representing acute and convalescent COVID-19 were sourced from the United States, Italy and Spain. The cDNA or gDNA used as material had been derived from T cells, B-cell-depleted T cells, or PBMCs.

The CDR3 totals 15 residues. CDR1 is WNHNN, CDR2 SYGVQD, per germline (reference sequence). The V end was cut by 5 bases, the J end by 4 bases, with 16 bases between. Original data processing: Using reference gene primer amplification, nucleated cell counts were estimated. Assay used: immunoSEQ multiplex PCR; TCRdb lists only in-frame clones, some missing. The DNA was the basis for D and trimming; V, J and clone size are from that table. The sample holds 85,000 to 100,000 clones; 85% to 90% are singletons and the top ten take around 2.1%. Material for sequencing was peripheral blood. This TCR came from a middle-aged man with COVID-19, enrolled during active disease. The chain combines TRBV10-1 with TRBJ2-3; D possibly corresponds to TRBD1 (6 bases). CDR3 protein: CASSMARDTPDTQYF. CDR3 nucleotide sequence: TGCGCCAGCAGTATGGCTAGGGACACACCAGATACGCAGTATTTT.